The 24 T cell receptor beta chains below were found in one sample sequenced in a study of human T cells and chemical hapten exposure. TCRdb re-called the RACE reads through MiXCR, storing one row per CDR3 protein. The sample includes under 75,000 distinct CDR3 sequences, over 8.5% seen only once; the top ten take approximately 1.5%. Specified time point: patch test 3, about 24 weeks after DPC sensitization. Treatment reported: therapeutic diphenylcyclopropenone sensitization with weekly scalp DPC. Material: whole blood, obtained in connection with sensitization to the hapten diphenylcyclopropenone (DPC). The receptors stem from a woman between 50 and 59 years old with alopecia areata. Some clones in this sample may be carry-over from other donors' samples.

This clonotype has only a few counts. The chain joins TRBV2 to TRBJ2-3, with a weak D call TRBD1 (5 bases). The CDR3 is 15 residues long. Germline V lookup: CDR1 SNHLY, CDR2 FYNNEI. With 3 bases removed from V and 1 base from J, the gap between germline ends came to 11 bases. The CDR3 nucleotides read TGTGCCAGCAGTGAGCAGGGTTACGGCACAGATACGCAGTATTTT. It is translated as CASSEQGYGTDTQYF.

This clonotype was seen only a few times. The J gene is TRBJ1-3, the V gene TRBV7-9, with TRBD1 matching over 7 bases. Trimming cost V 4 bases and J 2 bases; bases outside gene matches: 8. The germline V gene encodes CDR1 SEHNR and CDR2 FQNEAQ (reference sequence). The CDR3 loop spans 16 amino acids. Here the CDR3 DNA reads TGTGCCAGCAGCTCTAACCCAGGGACAGCTGGAAACACCATATATTTT. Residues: CASSSNPGTAGNTIYF. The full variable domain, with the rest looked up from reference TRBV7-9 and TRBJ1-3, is DTGVSQNPRHKITKRGQNVTFRCDPISEHNRLYWYRQTLGQGPEFLTYFQNEAQLEKSRLLSDRFSAERPKGSFSTLEIQRTEQGDSAMYLCASSSNPGTAGNTIYFGEGSWLTVV.

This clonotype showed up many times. The CDR3 DNA reads TGTGCCAGCTCAGTGGGGGTCTACGAGCAGTACTTC. Translating it yields CASSVGVYEQYF. This chain joins TRBV18 and TRBJ2-7; D tentatively reads TRBD1 or TRBD2 (5 bases each). Germline V gene sequence: CDR1 KGHSH, CDR2 LQKENI. V dropped 5 bases and J dropped 3 bases, with 8 bases sitting between them. This CDR3 is 12 amino acids long.

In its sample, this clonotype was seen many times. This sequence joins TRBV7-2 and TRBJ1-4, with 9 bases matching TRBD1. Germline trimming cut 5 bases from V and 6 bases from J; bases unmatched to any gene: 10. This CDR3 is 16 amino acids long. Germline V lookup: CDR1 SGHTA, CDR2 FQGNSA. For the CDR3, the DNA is TGTGCCAGCAGCCCTGGGGGGACAGGGCTTCATGAAAAACTGTTTTTT. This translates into CASSPGGTGLHEKLFF.

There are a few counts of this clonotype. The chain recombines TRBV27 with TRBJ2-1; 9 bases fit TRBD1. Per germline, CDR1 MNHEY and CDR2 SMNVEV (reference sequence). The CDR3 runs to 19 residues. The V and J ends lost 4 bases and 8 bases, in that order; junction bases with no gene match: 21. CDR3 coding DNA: TGTGCCAGCAGTTCCGACCCGGGACAGGGAGGTTTGGGAAATGATGAGCAGTTCTTC. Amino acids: CASSSDPGQGGLGNDEQFF.

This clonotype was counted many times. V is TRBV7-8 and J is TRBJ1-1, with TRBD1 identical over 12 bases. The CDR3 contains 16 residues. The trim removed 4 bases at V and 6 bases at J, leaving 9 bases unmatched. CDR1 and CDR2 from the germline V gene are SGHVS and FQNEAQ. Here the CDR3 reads CASSSPGQGAEAEAFF. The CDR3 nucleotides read TGTGCCAGCAGCTCTCCGGGACAGGGGGCTGAGGCTGAAGCTTTCTTT.

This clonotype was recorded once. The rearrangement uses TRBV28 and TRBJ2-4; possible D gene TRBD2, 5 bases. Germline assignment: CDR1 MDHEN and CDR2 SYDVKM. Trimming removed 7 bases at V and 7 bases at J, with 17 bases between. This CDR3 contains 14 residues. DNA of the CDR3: TGTGCCAGCAAAAGCGGTGTTCTAAACAACATTCAGTACTTC. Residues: CASKSGVLNNIQYF.

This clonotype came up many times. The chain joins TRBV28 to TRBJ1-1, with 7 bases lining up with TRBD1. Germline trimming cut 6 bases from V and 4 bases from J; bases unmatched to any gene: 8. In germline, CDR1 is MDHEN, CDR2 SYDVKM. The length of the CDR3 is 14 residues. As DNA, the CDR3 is TGTGCCAGCAGCCAAGGGGACAGTTCCACTGAAGCTTTCTTT. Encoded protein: CASSQGDSSTEAFF.

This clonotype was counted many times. Written as DNA, the CDR3 is TGTGCCACCAGTGATATAAAGAGGGGGAACTATGGCTACACCTTC. It encodes CATSDIKRGNYGYTF. The V gene is TRBV24-1, the J gene TRBJ1-2, with a possible D match to TRBD1 (6 bases). The CDR3 sequence is 15 residues long. Germline V gene lookup returns CDR1 KGHDR and CDR2 SFDVKD. The ends were cut back, 3 bases at V and 2 bases at J, with 12 bases in the middle.

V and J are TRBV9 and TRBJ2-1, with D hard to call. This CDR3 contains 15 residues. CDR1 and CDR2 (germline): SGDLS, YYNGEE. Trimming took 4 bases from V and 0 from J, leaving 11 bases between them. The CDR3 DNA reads TGTGCCAGCAGCCAAGAGGATTACTCCTACAATGAGCAGTTCTTC. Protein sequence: CASSQEDYSYNEQFF.

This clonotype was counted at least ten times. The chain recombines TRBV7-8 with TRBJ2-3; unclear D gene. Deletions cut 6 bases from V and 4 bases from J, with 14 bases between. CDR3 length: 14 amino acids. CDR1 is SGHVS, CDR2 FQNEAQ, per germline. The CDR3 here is CASSMTTGADTQYF. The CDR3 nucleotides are TGTGCCAGCAGTATGACGACGGGCGCAGATACGCAGTATTTT.

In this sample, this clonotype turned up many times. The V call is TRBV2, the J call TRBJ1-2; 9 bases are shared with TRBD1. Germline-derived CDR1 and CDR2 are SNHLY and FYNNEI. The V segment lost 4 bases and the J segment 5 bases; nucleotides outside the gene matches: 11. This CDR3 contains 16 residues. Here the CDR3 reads CASSVRGDRDPYGYTF. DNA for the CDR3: TGTGCCAGCAGTGTACGCGGGGACAGGGACCCTTATGGCTACACCTTC.

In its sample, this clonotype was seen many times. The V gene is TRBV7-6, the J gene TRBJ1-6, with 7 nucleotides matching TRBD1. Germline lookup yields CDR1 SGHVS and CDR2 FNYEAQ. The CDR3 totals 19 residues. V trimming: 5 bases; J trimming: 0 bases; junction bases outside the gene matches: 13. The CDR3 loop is CASSPLVRQGSSYNSPLHF. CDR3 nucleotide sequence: TGTGCCAGCAGCCCGCTGGTTCGACAGGGAAGCTCCTATAATTCACCCCTCCACTTT.

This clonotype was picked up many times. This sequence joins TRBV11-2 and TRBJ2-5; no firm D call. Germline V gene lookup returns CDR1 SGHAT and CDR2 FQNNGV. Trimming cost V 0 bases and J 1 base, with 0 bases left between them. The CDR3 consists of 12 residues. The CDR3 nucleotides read TGTGCCAGCAGCTTAGACCAAGAGACCCAGTACTTC. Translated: CASSLDQETQYF.

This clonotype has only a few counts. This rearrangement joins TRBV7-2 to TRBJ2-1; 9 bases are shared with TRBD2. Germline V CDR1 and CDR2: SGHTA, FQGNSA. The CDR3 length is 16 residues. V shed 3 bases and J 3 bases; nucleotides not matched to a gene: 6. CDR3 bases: TGTGCCAGCAGCTTGTCGGGAGCGGGAGGCTACAATGAGCAGTTCTTC. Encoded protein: CASSLSGAGGYNEQFF. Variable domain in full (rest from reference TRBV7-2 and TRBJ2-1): GAGVSQSPSNKVTEKGKDVELRCDPISGHTALYWYRQSLGQGLEFLIYFQGNSAPDKSGLPSDRFSAERTGGSVSTLTIQRTQQEDSAVYLCASSLSGAGGYNEQFFGPGTRLTVL.

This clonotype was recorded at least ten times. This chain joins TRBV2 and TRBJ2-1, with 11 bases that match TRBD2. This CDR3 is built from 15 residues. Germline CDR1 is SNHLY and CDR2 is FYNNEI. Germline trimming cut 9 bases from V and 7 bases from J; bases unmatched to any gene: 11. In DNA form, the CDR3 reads TGTGCCAGTAGAATAGCGGGAGGGCCGAAAAATGAGCAGTTCTTC. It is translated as CASRIAGGPKNEQFF.

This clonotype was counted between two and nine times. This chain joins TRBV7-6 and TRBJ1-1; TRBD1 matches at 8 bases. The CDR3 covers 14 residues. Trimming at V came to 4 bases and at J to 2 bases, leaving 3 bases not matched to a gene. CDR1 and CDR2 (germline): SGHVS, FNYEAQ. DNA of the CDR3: TGTGCCAGCAGCTGGACAGGGACCAACACTGAAGCTTTCTTT. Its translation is CASSWTGTNTEAFF.

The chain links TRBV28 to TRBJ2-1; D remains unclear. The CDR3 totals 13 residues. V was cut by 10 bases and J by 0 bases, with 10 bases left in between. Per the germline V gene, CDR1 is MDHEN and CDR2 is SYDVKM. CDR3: CATSPSSYNEQFF. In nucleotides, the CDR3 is TGTGCCACCTCCCCCAGCTCCTACAATGAGCAGTTCTTC. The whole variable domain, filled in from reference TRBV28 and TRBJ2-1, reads DVKVTQSSRYLVKRTGEKVFLECVQDMDHENMFWYRQDPGLGLRLIYFSYDVKMKEKGDIPEGYSVSREKKERFSLILESASTNQTSMYLCATSPSSYNEQFFGPGTRLTVL.

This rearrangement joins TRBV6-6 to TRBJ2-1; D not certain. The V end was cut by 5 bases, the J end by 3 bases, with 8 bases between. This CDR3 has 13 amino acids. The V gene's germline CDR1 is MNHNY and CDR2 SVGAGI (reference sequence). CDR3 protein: CASSPDLYNEQFF. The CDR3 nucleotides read TGTGCCAGCAGTCCCGATCTCTACAATGAGCAGTTCTTC.

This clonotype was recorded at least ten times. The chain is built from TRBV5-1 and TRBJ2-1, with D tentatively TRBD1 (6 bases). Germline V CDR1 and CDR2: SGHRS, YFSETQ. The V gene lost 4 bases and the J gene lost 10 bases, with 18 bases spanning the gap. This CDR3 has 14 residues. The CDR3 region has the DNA TGCGCCAGCAGCGTAGGACAGCCCCCTGGGGAGCAGTTCTTC. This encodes CASSVGQPPGEQFF.

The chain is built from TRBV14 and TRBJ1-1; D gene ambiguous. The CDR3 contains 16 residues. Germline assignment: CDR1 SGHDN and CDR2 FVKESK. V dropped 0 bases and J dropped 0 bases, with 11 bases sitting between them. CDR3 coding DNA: TGTGCCAGCAGCCAAGAAGGGCGGGGAATGAACACTGAAGCTTTCTTT. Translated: CASSQEGRGMNTEAFF.

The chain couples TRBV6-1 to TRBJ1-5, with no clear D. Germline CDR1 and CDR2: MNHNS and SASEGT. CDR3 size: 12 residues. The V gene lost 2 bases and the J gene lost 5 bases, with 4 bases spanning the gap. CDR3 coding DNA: TGTGCCAGCAGTGAACCACATCAGCCCCAGCATTTT. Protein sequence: CASSEPHQPQHF.

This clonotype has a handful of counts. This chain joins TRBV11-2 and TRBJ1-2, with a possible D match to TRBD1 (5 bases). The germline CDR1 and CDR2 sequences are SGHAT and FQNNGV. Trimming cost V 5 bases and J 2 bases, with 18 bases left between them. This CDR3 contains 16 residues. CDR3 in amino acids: CASSPLRGWVNYGYTF. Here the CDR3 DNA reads TGTGCCAGCAGCCCATTGAGGGGATGGGTAAACTATGGCTACACCTTC.

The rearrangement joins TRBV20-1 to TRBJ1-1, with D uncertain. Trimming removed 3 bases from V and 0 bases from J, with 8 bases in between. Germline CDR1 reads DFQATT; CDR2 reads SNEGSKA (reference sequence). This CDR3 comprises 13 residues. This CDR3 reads CSASPRLNTEAFF. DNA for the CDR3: TGCAGTGCTAGTCCTCGGCTGAACACTGAAGCTTTCTTT.